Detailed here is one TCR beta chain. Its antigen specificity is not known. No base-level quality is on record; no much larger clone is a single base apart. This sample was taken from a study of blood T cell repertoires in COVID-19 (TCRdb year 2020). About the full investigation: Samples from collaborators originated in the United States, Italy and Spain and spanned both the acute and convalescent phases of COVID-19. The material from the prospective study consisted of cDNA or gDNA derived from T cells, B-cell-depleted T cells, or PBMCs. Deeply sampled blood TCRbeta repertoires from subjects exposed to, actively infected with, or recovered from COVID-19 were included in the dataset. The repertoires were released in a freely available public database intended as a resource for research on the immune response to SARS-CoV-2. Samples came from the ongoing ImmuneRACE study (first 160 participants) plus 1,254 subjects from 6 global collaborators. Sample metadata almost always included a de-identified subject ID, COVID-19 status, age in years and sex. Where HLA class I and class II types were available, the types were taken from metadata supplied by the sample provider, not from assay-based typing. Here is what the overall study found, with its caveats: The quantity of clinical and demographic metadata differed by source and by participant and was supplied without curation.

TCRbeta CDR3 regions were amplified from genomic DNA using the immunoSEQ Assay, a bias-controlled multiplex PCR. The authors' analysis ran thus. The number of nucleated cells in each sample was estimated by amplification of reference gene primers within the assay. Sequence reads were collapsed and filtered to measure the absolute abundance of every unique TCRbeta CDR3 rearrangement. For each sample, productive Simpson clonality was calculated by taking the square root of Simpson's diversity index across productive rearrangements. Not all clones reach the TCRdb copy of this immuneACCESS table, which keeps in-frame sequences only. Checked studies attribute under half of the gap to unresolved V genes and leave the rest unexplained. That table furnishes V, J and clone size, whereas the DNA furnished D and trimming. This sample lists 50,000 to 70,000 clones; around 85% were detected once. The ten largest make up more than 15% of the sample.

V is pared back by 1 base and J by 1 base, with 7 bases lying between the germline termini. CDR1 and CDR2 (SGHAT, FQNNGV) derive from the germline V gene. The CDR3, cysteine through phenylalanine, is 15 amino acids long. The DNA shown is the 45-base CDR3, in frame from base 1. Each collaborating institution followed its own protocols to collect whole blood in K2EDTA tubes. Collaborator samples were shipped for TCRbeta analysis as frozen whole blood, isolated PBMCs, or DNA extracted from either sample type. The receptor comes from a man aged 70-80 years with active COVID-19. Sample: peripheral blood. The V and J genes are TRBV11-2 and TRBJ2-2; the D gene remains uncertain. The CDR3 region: CASSLVSLNTGELFF. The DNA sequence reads TGTGCCAGCAGCTTAGTAAGCCTGAACACCGGGGAGCTGTTTTTT.